This section outlines one TCR beta chain sequence together with its context. V shed 6 bases and J shed 4 bases, with 11 bases lying between them. The CDR3 contains 13 residues. Germline V gives CDR1 MNHEY, CDR2 SVGAGI. This sample is part of a study of blood T cell repertoires in COVID-19. Study-wide context: Whether acute or convalescent, the COVID-19 samples came from the United States, Italy and Spain. PBMCs, B-cell-depleted T cells, or T cells were the source of the cDNA or gDNA that made up the material.

In the original processing: Amplification from reference gene primers served as the basis for estimated nucleated cell counts. The protocol was immunoSEQ multiplex PCR, while the TCRdb copy is restricted to in-frame clones and leaves out a portion. That table gives V, J and clone size, and the DNA gave D and trimming. The sample has about 83,000 clones; over 85% are singletons. The sequenced sample was peripheral blood. This chain joins TRBV6-5 and TRBJ2-3; no clear D. This clonotype was obtained from an elderly woman with active or convalescent COVID-19. Written as DNA, the CDR3 is TGTGCCAGCAGCAGTAGGAGCCCAGATACGCAGTATTTT. Translated, it gives CASSSRSPDTQYF.